This TCR beta chain was documented in a study of shared clonotypes between healthy human individuals (dated by TCRdb to 2018 to 2021). With regard to the full study: Two women and a few men aged 18 to 49 years were included in the cohort. Per donor, three plates each were used for CD4 naive and CD4 memory, two for CD8 naive, and one for CD8 memory. To estimate repertoire size and how much clonotypes are shared between individuals, the study performed deep sequencing of blood TCR repertoires from a handful of healthy adults. To increase sequencing depth and limit assay-specific biases, different laboratories used diverse techniques to prepare libraries and sequence TCR repertoires. Leukapheresis yielded between about 0.94 and 9.5 billion PBMCs per donor. Here is what the overall study found, with its caveats: Sampling was limited to blood, and TCR repertoires in tissue likely differ from TCR repertoires in blood. Because the study included only a small number of donors, the genetic and exposure-history diversity represented was limited. Compared with non-shared clonotypes, the clonotypes found in all four sorted-subset donors had higher generation probabilities. Pairwise subsampling indicated that sequencing depth was expected to affect the degree of clonotype sharing among donors. Naive subsets generally had larger estimated clonotype richness than memory subsets. Sharing across a handful of donors was observed for about 5% of naive CD4, less than 4% of naive CD8, about 2.3% of memory CD4, and less than 0.45% of memory CD8 clonotypes. Rarefaction of sorted-subset datasets indicated incomplete sequencing despite the large sequencing depth.

In regard to this clone: Its antigen is currently not known. No base quality values were provided; no much bigger clone lies one nucleotide off.

The CDR3, from cysteine to phenylalanine, totals 18 residues. Kept here is only the CDR3 DNA, which spans 54 bases and is read in frame from base 1. From a lookup of the germline V gene, CDR1 and CDR2 are SGHTA and FQGNSA. The junction shows trimming of 5 bases on V and 4 bases on J, and the gene matches do not reach 17 bases of it. Donors were healthy HIV-negative adults with no recently reported acute infections or vaccinations. Every donor was a Caucasian adult living in Nashville, Tennessee, USA. CD4+ T cells were enriched by magnetic negative selection, after which naive cells were positively selected on CD45RA and the negative fraction was taken as the memory subset. Blood was obtained by leukapheresis, after which PBMCs were separated by Ficoll-Histopaque density gradient centrifugation and cryopreserved in liquid nitrogen vapor phase. Analytical flow cytometry was used to check the purity and quantity of every magnetically sorted T cell population. From each sorted fraction, genomic DNA was isolated and quantified by UV absorbance on a Nanodrop 2000c.

Using the deep immunoSEQ assay, multiplex PCR amplified TCR CDR3 regions from genomic DNA. For each cell subset, the extracted genomic DNA was distributed evenly across all wells of several immunoSEQ 96-well plates, and each plate served as one replicate. For sorted subsets, 200 to 250 ng of genomic DNA, equivalent to 25,000 to 35,000 T cell genomes, went into each replicate PCR. Purified libraries were measured with a Qubit 3.0 fluorometer, size-checked on a Bioanalyzer 2100, and measured again with the KAPA Library Quantification kit. Every immunoSEQ 96-well plate was sequenced on a dedicated single-read 150-cycle Illumina NextSeq 550 flow cell. The paper's processing steps were these. Because the immunoSEQ output held only junctional sequences and lacked quality scores, the filtering could not match the filtering applied to full-length reads. Sequences were annotated with PyIR, a Python wrapper for IgBLAST v1.9, using IMGT germline references to assign V/J genes and CDR3. Any read was removed if the V/J assignment was weak (E-value above 1e-6), the CDR3 was missing, or the read contained stop codons, out-of-frame junctions, or ambiguous translated residues. V3J clonotypes were defined by identical inferred V gene, J gene, and CDR3 amino acid sequence. The percentage overlap between two repertoires was calculated by dividing the number of shared unique clonotypes by the size of the smaller repertoire. Richness of each repertoire was evaluated using RTK rarefaction, the Chao1 estimator, and Recon v2.1 estimates of unobserved clonotypes. For all TCRbeta clonotypes obtained by the gDNA method from a handful of donors, generation probabilities were computed with OLGA. Sourced from immuneACCESS, this table was stored by TCRdb with only in-frame sequences that have V and J called. A share of the clones is absent; for the studies checked, an unresolved V gene accounts for under half, and the remainder has no known explanation. From that table come the V and J calls and clone size; the DNA was used to work out D and trimming. Across this sample there are around 1.6 million clones, with 95% to 99% seen only once. The ten biggest clones cover about 0.4% of the sample.

The sequence was collected from a man aged 25-45 years in good health. The rearranged chain carries TRBV7-2 and TRBJ2-5; a stretch of 9 junction bases matches TRBD1. Input material: naive CD4+ T cells sorted from blood. Sample cell subset or site, as interpreted from the label and publication: CD45RA+ positively selected. The DNA is TGTGCCAGCAGCATATTCGGGACAGGGAGAAAAAATGTAGAGACCCAGTACTTC. Translated, it reads CASSIFGTGRKNVETQYF.